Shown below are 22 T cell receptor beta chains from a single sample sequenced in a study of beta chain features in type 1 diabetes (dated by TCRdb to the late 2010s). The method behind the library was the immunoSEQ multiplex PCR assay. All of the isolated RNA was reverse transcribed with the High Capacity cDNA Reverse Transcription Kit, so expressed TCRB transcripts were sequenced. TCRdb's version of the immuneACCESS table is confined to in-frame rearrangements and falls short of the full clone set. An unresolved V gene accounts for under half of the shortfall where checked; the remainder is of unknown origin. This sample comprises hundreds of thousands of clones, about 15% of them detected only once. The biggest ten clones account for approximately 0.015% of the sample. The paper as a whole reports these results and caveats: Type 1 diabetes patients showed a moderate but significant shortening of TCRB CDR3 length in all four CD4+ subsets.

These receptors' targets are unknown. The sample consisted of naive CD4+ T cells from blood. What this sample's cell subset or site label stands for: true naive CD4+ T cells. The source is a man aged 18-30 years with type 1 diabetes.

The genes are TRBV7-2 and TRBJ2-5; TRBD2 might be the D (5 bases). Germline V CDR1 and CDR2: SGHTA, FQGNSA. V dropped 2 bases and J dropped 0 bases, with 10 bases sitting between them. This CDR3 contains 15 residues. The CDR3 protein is CASSLRGQYQETQYF. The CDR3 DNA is TGTGCCAGCAGCTTACGCGGGCAGTACCAAGAGACCCAGTACTTC.

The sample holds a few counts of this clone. DNA of the CDR3: TGTGCCAGCAGCCGGAGCGGGAGCCGTTCCTACGAGCAGTACTTC. This gives the protein CASSRSGSRSYEQYF. The chain employs TRBV14 and TRBJ2-7; 8 nucleotides line up with TRBD2. The CDR3 has 15 amino acids. Trimming took 4 bases from V and 1 from J; bases not matched to a gene: 6. Germline-derived CDR1 and CDR2 are SGHDN and FVKESK.

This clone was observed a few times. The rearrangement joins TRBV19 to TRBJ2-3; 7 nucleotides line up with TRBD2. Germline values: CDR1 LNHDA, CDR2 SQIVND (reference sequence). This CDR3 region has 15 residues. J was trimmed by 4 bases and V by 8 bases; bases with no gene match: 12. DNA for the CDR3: TGTGCCAGTGGGAGCGGGACCGCGGGGGCAGATACGCAGTATTTT. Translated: CASGSGTAGADTQYF.

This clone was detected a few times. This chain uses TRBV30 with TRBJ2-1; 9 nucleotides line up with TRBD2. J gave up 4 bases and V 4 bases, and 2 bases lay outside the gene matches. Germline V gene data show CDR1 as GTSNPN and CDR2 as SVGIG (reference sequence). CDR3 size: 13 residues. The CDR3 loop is CAWTAGGYNEQFF. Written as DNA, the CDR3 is TGTGCCTGGACGGCGGGAGGGTACAATGAGCAGTTCTTC.

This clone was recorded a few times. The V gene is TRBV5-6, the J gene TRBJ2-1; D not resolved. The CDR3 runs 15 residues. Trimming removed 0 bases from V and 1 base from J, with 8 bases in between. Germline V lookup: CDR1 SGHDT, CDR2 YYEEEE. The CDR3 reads CASSLELDSYNEQFF. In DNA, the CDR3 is TGTGCCAGCAGCTTGGAGCTAGATTCCTACAATGAGCAGTTCTTC.

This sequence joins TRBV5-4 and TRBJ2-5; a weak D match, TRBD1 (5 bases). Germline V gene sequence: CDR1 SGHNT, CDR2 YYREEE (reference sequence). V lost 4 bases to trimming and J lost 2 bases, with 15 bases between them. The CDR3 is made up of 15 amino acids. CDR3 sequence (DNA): TGTGCCAGCAGCAATCTCAAAGGGGATCAAGAGACCCAGTACTTC. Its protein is CASSNLKGDQETQYF.

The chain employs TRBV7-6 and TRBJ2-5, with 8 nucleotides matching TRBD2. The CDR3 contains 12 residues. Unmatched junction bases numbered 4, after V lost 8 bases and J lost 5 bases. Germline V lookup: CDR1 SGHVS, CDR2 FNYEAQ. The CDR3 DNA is TGTGCCAGCGGGACTAGTGGGGAGACCCAGTACTTC. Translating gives CASGTSGETQYF.

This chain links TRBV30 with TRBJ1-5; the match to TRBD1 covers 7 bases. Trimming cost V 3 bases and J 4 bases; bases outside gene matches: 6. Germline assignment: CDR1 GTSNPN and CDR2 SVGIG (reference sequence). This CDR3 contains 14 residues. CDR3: CAWSQGGSNQPQHF. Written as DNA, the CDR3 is TGTGCCTGGAGCCAGGGGGGCAGTAATCAGCCCCAGCATTTT.

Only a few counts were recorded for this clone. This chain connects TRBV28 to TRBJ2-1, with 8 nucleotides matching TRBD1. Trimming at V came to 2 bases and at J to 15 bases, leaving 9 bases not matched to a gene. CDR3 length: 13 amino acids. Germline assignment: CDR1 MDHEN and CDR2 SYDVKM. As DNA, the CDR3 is TGTGCCAGCAGTTTACCGGCAGGGGGCTCTCGGTTCTTC. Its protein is CASSLPAGGSRFF. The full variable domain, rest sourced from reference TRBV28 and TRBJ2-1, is DVKVTQSSRYLVKRTGEKVFLECVQDMDHENMFWYRQDPGLGLRLIYFSYDVKMKEKGDIPEGYSVSREKKERFSLILESASTNQTSMYLCASSLPAGGSRFFGPGTRLTVL.

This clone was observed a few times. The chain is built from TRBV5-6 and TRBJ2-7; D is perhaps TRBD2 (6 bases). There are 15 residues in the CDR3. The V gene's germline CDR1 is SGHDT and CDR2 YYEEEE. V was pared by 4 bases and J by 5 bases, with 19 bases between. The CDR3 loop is CASSPPLGGGNEQYF. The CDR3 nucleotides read TGTGCCAGCAGCCCCCCCCTGGGGGGTGGGAACGAGCAGTACTTC.

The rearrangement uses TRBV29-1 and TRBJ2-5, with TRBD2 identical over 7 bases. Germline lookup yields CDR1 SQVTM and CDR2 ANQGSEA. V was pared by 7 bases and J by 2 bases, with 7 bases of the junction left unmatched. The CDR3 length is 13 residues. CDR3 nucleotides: TGCAGCGCCGAAGCGGGGCCTCAAGAGACCCAGTACTTC. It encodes CSAEAGPQETQYF.

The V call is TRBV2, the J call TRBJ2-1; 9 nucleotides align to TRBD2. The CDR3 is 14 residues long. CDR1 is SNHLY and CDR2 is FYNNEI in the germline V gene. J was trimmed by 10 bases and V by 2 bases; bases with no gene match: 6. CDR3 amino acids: CASSERVAGAEQFF. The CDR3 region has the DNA TGTGCCAGCAGTGAACGGGTAGCGGGGGCCGAGCAGTTCTTC.

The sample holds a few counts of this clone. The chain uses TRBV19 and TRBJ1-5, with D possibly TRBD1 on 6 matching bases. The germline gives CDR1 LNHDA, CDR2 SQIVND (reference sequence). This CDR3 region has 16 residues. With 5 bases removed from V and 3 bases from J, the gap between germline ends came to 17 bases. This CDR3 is CASSARIQGINQPQHF. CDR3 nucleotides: TGTGCCAGTAGTGCCCGTATACAGGGAATCAATCAGCCCCAGCATTTT. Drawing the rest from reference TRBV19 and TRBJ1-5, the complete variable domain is DGGITQSPKYLFRKEGQNVTLSCEQNLNHDAMYWYRQDPGQGLRLIYYSQIVNDFQKGDIAEGYSVSREKKESFPLTVTSAQKNPTAFYLCASSARIQGINQPQHFGDGTRLSIL.

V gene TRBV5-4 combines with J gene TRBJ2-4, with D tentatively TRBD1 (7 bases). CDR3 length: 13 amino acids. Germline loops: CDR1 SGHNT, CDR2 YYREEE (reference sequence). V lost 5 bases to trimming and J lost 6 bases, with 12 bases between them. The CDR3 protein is CASRSGGTNIQYF. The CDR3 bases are TGTGCCAGCAGATCAGGGGGGACAAACATTCAGTACTTC.

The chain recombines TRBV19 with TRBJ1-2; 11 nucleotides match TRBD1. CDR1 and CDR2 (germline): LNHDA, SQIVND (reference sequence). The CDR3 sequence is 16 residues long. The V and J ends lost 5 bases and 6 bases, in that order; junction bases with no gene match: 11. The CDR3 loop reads CASSFAGQGASDGYTF. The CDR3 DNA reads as TGTGCCAGTAGTTTTGCAGGACAGGGGGCGTCTGATGGCTACACCTTC.

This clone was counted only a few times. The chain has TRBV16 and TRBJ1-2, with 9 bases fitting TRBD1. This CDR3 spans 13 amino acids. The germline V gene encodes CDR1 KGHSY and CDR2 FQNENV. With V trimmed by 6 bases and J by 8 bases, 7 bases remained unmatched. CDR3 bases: TGTGCCAGCAGAATACAGGGGGCCCGGGGCTACACCTTC. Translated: CASRIQGARGYTF.

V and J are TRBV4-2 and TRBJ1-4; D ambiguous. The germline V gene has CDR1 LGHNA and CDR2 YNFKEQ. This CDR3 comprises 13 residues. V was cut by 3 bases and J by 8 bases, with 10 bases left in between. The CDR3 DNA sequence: TGTGCCAGCAGCCAGGAGAGATCCGAAAAACTGTTTTTT. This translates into CASSQERSEKLFF.

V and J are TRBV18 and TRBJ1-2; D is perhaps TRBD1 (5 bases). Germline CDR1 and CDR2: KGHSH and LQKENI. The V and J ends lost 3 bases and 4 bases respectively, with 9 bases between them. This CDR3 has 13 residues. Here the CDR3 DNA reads TGTGCCAGCTCACCTTCGGGGGTCTATGGCTACACCTTC. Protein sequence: CASSPSGVYGYTF.

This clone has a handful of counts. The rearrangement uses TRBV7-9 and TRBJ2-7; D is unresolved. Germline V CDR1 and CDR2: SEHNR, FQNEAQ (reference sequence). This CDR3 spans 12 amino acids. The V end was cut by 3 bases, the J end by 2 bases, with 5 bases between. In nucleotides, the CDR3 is TGTGCCAGCAGCTTTTCCGCCTACGAGCAGTACTTC. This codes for CASSFSAYEQYF.

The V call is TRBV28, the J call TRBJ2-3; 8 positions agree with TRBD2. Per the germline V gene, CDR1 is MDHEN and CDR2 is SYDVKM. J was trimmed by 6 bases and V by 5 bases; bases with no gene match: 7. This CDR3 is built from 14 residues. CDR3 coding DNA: TGTGCCAGCAGTCCCAGCGGGAGCGCCGATACGCAGTATTTT. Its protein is CASSPSGSADTQYF.

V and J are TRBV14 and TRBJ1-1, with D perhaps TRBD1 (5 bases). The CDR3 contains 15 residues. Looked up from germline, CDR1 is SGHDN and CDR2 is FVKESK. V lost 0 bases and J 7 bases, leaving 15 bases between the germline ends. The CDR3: CASSQDSGKQGEAFF. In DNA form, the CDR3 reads TGTGCCAGCAGCCAAGACTCTGGAAAGCAGGGTGAAGCTTTCTTT.

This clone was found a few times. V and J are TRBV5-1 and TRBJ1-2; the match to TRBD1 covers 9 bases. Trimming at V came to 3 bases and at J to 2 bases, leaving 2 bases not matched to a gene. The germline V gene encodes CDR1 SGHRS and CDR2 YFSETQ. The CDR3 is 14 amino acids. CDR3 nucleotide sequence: TGCGCCAGCAGCTACGGGACAGGGAACTATGGCTACACCTTC. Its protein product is CASSYGTGNYGYTF. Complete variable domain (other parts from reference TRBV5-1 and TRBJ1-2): KAGVTQTPRYLIKTRGQQVTLSCSPISGHRSVSWYQQTPGQGLQFLFEYFSETQRNKGNFPGRFSGRQFSNSRSEMNVSTLELGDSALYLCASSYGTGNYGYTFGSGTRLTVV.